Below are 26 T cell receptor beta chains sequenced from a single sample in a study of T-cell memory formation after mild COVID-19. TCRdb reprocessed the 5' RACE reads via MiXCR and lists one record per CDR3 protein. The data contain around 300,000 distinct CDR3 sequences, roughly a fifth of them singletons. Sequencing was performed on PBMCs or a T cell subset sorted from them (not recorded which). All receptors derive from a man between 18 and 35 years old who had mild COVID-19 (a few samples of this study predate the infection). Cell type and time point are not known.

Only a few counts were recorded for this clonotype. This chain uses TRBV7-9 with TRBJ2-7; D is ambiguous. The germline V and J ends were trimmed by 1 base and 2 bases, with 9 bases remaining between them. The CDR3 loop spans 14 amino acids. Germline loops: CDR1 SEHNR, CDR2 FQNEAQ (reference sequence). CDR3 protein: CASSLETDPYEQYF. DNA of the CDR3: TGTGCCAGCAGCTTAGAAACAGACCCCTACGAGCAGTACTTC. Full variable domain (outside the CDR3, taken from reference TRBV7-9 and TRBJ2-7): DTGVSQNPRHKITKRGQNVTFRCDPISEHNRLYWYRQTLGQGPEFLTYFQNEAQLEKSRLLSDRFSAERPKGSFSTLEIQRTEQGDSAMYLCASSLETDPYEQYFGPGTRLTVT.

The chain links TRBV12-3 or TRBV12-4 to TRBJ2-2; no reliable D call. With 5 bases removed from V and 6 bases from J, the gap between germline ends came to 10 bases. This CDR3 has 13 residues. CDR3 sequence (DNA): TGTGCCAGCAGTCTAGGAATCCCCGGGGAGCTGTTTTTT. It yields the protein CASSLGIPGELFF.

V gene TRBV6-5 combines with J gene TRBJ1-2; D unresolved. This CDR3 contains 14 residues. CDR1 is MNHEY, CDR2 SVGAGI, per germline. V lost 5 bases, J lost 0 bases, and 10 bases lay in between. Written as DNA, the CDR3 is TGTGCCAGCAGTGACACCTTGACTAACTATGGCTACACCTTC. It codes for CASSDTLTNYGYTF.

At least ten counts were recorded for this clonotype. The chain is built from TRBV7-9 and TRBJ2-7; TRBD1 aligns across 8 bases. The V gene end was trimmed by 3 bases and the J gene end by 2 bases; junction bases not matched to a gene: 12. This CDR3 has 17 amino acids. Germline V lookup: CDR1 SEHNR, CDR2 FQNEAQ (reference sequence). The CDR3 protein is CASSLGLQGEGAYEQYF. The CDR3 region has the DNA TGTGCCAGCAGCTTGGGATTACAGGGGGAAGGCGCCTACGAGCAGTACTTC.

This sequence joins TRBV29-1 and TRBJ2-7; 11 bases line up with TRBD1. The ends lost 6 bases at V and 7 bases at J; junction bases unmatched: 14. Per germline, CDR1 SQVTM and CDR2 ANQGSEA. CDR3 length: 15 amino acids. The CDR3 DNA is TGCAGCGTGGGGGGACAGGGGGTCCCTACTAGAGAGCAGTACTTC. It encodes CSVGGQGVPTREQYF.

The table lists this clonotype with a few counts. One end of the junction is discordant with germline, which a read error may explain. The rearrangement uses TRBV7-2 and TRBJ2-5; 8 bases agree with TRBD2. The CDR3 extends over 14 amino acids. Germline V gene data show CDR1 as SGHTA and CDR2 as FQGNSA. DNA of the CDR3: TGTGCCAGCAGGTTAGCGGGACAAGTAGAGACCCAGTACTTC. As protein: CASRLAGQVETQYF.

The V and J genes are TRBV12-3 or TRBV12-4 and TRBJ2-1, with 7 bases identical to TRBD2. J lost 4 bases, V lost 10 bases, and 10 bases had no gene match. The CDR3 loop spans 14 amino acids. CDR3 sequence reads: CATKMGGGYNEQFF. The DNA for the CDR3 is TGTGCCACCAAGATGGGCGGGGGATACAATGAGCAGTTCTTC.

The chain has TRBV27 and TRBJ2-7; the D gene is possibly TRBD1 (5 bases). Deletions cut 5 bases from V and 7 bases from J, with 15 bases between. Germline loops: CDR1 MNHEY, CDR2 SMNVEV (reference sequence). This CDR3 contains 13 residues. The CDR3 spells CASSIVGQGEQYF. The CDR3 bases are TGTGCCAGCAGTATTGTAGGACAAGGGGAGCAGTACTTC.

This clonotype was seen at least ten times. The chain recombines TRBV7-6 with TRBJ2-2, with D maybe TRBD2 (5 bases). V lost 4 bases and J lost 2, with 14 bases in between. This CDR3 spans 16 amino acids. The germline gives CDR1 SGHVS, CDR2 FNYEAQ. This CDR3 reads CASSSSRTANTGELFF. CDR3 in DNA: TGTGCCAGCAGCTCCTCGCGGACTGCTAACACCGGGGAGCTGTTTTTT.

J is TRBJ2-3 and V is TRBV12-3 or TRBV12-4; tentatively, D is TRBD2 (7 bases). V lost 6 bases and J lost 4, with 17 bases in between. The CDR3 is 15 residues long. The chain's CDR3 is CASSRTRGASDTQYF. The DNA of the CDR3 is TGTGCCAGCAGCCGCACTCGGGGGGCTTCAGATACGCAGTATTTT.

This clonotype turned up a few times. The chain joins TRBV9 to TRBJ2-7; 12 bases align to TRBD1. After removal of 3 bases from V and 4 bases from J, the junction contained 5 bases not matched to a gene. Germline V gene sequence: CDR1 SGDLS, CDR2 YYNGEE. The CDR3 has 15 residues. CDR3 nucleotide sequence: TGTGCCAGCAGCGCGGGGACAGGGGGCGGGTACGAGCAGTACTTC. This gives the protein CASSAGTGGGYEQYF.

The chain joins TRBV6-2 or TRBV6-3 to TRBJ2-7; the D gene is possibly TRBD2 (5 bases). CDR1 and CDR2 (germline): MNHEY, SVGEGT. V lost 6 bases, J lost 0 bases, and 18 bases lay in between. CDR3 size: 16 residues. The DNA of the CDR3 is TGTGCCAGCAGCCTCAGCGGACGCAGGAGCTCCTACGAGCAGTACTTC. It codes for CASSLSGRRSSYEQYF.

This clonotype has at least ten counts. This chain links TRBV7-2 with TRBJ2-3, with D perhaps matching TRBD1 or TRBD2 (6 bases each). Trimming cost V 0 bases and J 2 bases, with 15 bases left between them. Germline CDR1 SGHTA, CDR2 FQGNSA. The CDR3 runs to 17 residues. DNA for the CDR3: TGTGCCAGCAGCTTAGCGCCGGGGGCATGGACCACAGATACGCAGTATTTT. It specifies CASSLAPGAWTTDTQYF.

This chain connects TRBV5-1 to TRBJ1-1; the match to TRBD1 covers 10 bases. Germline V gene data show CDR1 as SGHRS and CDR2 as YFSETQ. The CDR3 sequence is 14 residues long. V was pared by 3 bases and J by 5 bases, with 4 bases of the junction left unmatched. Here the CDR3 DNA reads TGCGCCAGCAGCTCCGGGACAGGGGTTACTGAAGCTTTCTTT. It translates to CASSSGTGVTEAFF.

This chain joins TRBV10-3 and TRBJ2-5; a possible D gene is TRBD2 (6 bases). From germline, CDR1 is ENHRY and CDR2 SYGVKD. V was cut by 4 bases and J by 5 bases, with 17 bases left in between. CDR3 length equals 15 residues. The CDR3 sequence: CAISAIGESGETQYF. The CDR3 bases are TGTGCCATCAGTGCAATCGGGGAGAGCGGGGAGACCCAGTACTTC.

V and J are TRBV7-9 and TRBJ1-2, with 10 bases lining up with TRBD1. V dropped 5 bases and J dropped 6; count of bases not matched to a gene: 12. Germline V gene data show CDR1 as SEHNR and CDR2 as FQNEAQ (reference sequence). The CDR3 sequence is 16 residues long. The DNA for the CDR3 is TGTGCCAGCAGCCGAAAACCGGGACAGGGGTTGAATGGCTACACCTTC. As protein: CASSRKPGQGLNGYTF.

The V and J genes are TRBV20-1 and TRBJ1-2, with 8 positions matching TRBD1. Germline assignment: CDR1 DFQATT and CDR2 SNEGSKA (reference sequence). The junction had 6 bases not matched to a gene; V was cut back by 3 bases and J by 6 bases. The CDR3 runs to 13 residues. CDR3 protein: CSASPAGGDGYTF. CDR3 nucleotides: TGCAGTGCTAGTCCTGCAGGGGGCGATGGCTACACCTTC.

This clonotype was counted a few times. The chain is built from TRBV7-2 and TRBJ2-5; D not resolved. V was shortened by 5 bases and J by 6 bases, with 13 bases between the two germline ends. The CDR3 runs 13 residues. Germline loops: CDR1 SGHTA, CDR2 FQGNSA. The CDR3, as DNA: TGTGCCAGCAGCCCCCCCTTCAGGAAGACCCAGTACTTC. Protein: CASSPPFRKTQYF.

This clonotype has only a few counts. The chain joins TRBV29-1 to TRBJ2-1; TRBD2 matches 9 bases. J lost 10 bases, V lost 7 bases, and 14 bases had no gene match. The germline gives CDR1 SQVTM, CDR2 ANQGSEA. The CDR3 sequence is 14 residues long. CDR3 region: CSAEKYSGGSEQFF. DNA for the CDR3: TGCAGCGCCGAAAAATATAGCGGGGGATCAGAGCAGTTCTTC.

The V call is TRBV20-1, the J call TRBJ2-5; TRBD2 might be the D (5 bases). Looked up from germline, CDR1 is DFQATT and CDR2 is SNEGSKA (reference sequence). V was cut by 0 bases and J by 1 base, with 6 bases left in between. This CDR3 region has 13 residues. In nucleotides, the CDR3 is TGCAGTGCTAGAGATCTAGCCCAAGAGACCCAGTACTTC. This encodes CSARDLAQETQYF.

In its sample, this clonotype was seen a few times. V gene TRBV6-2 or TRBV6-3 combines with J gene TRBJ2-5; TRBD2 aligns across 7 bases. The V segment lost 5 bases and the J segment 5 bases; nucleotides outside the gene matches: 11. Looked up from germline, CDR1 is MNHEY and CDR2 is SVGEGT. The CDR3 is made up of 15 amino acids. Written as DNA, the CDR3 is TGTGCCAGCAGTCCAGCGGGACCCTACAGGGAGACCCAGTACTTC. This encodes CASSPAGPYRETQYF.

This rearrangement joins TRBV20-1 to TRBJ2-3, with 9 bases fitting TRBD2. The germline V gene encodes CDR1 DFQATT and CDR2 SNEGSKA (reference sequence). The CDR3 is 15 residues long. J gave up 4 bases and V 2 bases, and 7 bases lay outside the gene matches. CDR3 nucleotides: TGCAGTGCTAGATTCGTGGCTAGCGGGGCAGATACGCAGTATTTT. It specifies CSARFVASGADTQYF.

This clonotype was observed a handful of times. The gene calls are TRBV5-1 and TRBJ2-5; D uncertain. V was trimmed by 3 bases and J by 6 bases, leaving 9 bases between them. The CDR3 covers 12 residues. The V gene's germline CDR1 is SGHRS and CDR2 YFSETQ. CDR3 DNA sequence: TGCGCCAGCAGCTACAGTGAACAGACCCAGTACTTC. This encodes CASSYSEQTQYF.

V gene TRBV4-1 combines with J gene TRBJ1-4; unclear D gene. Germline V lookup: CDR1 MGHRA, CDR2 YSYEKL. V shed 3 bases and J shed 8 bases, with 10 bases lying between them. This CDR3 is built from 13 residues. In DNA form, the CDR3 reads TGCGCCAGCAGCCAGGTCCGAGGAGAAAAACTGTTTTTT. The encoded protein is CASSQVRGEKLFF.

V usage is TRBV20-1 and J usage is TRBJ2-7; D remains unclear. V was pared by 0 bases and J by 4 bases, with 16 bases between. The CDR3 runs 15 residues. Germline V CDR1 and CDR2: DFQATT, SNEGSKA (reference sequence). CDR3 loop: CSARDDKGPRYEQYF. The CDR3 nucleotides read TGCAGTGCTAGAGATGATAAGGGCCCGAGGTACGAGCAGTACTTC.

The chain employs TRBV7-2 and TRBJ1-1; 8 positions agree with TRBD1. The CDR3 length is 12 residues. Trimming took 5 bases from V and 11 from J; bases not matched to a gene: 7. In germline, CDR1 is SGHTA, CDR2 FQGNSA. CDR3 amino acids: CASSTGTGYAFF. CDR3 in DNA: TGTGCCAGCAGCACCGGGACAGGTTACGCTTTCTTT.